Ten or more counts support the clone carrying this T cell receptor (beta chain). Its cognate antigen is unknown. Method: immunoSEQ multiplex PCR; TCRdb's copy keeps in-frame clones and lacks some. The sample gives over a million clones, around 76% of which show up once; around 1.5% is in the top ten. This record belongs to a study of shared clonotypes between healthy human individuals. Overall study: Aged 18 to 49, the donors were a couple of women and three men.

V shed 1 base and J shed 7 bases, with 23 bases lying between them. The CDR3 spans 18 residues. CDR1 is SGDLS and CDR2 is YYNGEE in the germline V gene. Findings of the study overall: Clonotype sharing levels among donors were expected to vary with sequencing depth. As a rule, naive subsets had a larger estimated richness than memory subsets.

The TCR was taken from a man in his late teens or twenties in good health. Sequencing was done on a sample of memory CD4+ T cells sorted from blood. Regarding subset: CD45RA-negative fraction. The chain couples TRBV9 to TRBJ2-2; D perhaps matches TRBD2 (6 bases). CDR3 amino acids: CASSVKGDGGRLIGELFF. The CDR3 nucleotides read TGTGCCAGCAGCGTAAAGGGTGACGGAGGGAGGTTGATCGGGGAGCTGTTTTTT.